The 22 T cell receptor beta chains below all came from one sample that was sequenced in a study of OX40 agonist ivuxolimab in advanced cancers. Sequenced by immunoSEQ multiplex PCR; TCRdb stores in-frame clones only, minus some. The table lists 75,000 to 95,000 clones, 85% to 90% of them singletons. The material sequenced was CD4+ or CD8+ T cells sorted from blood, taken in a trial of the OX40 agonist ivuxolimab. The receptors originated from an adult with an advanced solid tumor such as melanoma, head and neck, liver or kidney cancer.

The chain is built from TRBV5-8 and TRBJ1-1, with TRBD1 matching over 7 bases. V lost 4 bases and J lost 3; bases outside the gene matches: 12. CDR1 and CDR2 (germline): SGHTS, YDEGEE. CDR3 length equals 16 residues. The CDR3 coding sequence is TGTGCCAGCAGCCCGCGGGACAGCCGAGCTGACACTGAAGCTTTCTTT. As protein: CASSPRDSRADTEAFF. The whole variable domain, remainder taken from reference TRBV5-8 and TRBJ1-1, is EAGVTQSPTHLIKTRGQQATLRCSPISGHTSVYWYQQALGLGLQFLLWYDEGEERNRGNFPPRFSGRQFPNYSSELNVNALELEDSALYLCASSPRDSRADTEAFFGQGTRLTVV.

The chain links TRBV6-5 to TRBJ1-1; TRBD1 is a possible D gene (6 bases). The V end lost 5 bases, the J end lost 5 bases, and 6 bases lay between the germline ends. Germline V gene lookup returns CDR1 MNHEY and CDR2 SVGAGI. The CDR3 loop spans 11 amino acids. The CDR3 DNA follows: TGTGCCAGCAGTAGGGGGACTGAAGCTTTCTTT. Its translation is CASSRGTEAFF.

The genes are TRBV6-5 and TRBJ2-1; a weak D match, TRBD2 (5 bases). The CDR3 runs 14 residues. The V end was cut by 0 bases, the J end by 15 bases, with 18 bases between. From germline, CDR1 is MNHEY and CDR2 SVGAGI. The CDR3 here is CASSYSGSAPFLFF. In DNA form, the CDR3 reads TGTGCCAGCAGTTACTCCGGTAGCGCCCCCTTTCTGTTCTTC.

The chain recombines TRBV5-5 with TRBJ2-7; either TRBD1 or TRBD2 may fit D (6 bases each). CDR1 is SGHKS and CDR2 is YYEKEE in the germline V gene (reference sequence). The CDR3 runs to 14 residues. Trimming shortened V by 1 base and J by 3 bases, and 11 bases separated the two germline ends. CDR3: CASSLLEGGYEQYF. In DNA, the CDR3 is TGTGCCAGCAGCTTGTTAGAGGGGGGCTACGAGCAGTACTTC.

V is TRBV7-2 and J is TRBJ2-7, with 7 bases lining up with TRBD1. The CDR3 runs to 14 residues. Germline CDR1 SGHTA, CDR2 FQGNSA. With 5 bases clipped from V and 9 bases from J, the junction kept 13 bases outside the gene matches. CDR3 protein: CASSPEVSSGGQYF. CDR3 DNA sequence: TGTGCCAGCAGCCCCGAGGTCTCCTCAGGGGGGCAGTACTTC.

The genes are TRBV19 and TRBJ1-3; D not certain. The germline V and J ends were trimmed by 6 bases and 0 bases, with 15 bases remaining between them. The CDR3 length is 16 residues. Germline V gives CDR1 LNHDA, CDR2 SQIVND (reference sequence). The CDR3 nucleotides read TGTGCCAGTAGCCCGATCGGGTCTAGCTCTGGAAACACCATATATTTT. This encodes CASSPIGSSSGNTIYF.

This clone was seen more than once but under ten times. V is TRBV19 and J is TRBJ2-1; no clear D. Germline loops: CDR1 LNHDA, CDR2 SQIVND (reference sequence). The germline V and J ends were trimmed by 6 bases and 4 bases, with 10 bases remaining between them. This CDR3 contains 13 residues. The CDR3 nucleotides read TGTGCCAGTAGCGGGCATGGATACAATGAGCAGTTCTTC. Translating gives CASSGHGYNEQFF.

V and J are TRBV5-8 and TRBJ2-5; the D is unclear. Germline V gives CDR1 SGHTS, CDR2 YDEGEE. This CDR3 has 12 amino acids. V was pared by 2 bases and J by 7 bases, with 9 bases between. This CDR3 reads CASSLPEVTQYF. The CDR3, as DNA: TGTGCCAGCAGCTTACCAGAAGTGACCCAGTACTTC.

This chain joins TRBV29-1 and TRBJ2-7; 7 positions match TRBD1. CDR3 length equals 11 residues. The germline gives CDR1 SQVTM, CDR2 ANQGSEA. V dropped 4 bases and J dropped 7; count of bases not matched to a gene: 4. The CDR3 region is CSVGMDREQYF. The CDR3, as DNA: TGCAGCGTTGGGATGGACAGGGAGCAGTACTTC.

The chain combines TRBV18 with TRBJ1-1; tentatively, D is TRBD1 (6 bases). Germline CDR1 and CDR2: KGHSH and LQKENI. The CDR3 has 12 amino acids. V dropped 3 bases and J dropped 7 bases, with 9 bases sitting between them. This chain's CDR3 is CASSPVTGEAFF. CDR3 coding DNA: TGTGCCAGCTCACCTGTGACAGGTGAAGCTTTCTTT.

The chain recombines TRBV11-2 with TRBJ1-1; D unclear. CDR3 length: 14 amino acids. Germline CDR1 and CDR2: SGHAT and FQNNGV. Between the trimmed V and J ends, which lost 5 bases and 5 bases, there was a span of 15 bases. CDR3 amino acids: CASSPPGVRTEAFF. In DNA, the CDR3 is TGTGCCAGCAGCCCCCCAGGTGTTAGGACTGAAGCTTTCTTT.

The chain is built from TRBV13 and TRBJ2-2, with 7 positions matching TRBD2. Unmatched junction bases numbered 5, after V lost 2 bases and J lost 2 bases. The CDR3 consists of 16 residues. Germline CDR1 PRHDT, CDR2 FYEKMQ (reference sequence). DNA for the CDR3: TGTGCCAGCAGCTTAAGCCTAGCGGCCAACACCGGGGAGCTGTTTTTT. Translating it yields CASSLSLAANTGELFF. The full variable domain, rest sourced from reference TRBV13 and TRBJ2-2, is AAGVIQSPRHLIKEKRETATLKCYPIPRHDTVYWYQQGPGQDPQFLISFYEKMQSDKGSIPDRFSAQQFSDYHSELNMSSLELGDSALYFCASSLSLAANTGELFFGEGSRLTVL.

V gene TRBV19 combines with J gene TRBJ2-2, with 7 bases aligning to TRBD2. The J segment lost 6 bases and the V segment lost 3 bases, leaving 7 bases of the junction unmatched. Germline V gene sequence: CDR1 LNHDA, CDR2 SQIVND (reference sequence). The CDR3 loop spans 15 amino acids. The CDR3 loop reads CASSIVLAVPGELFF. CDR3 sequence (DNA): TGTGCCAGTAGTATTGTCCTAGCGGTGCCCGGGGAGCTGTTTTTT.

The sample holds a few counts of this clone. V is TRBV9 and J is TRBJ1-1; 8 bases line up with TRBD1. V shed 4 bases, J shed 4 bases, and the junction held 18 bases outside the gene matches. This CDR3 comprises 18 residues. Looked up from germline, CDR1 is SGDLS and CDR2 is YYNGEE. The CDR3 protein is CASSPGRATGERVTEAFF. As DNA, the CDR3 is TGTGCCAGCAGCCCAGGTAGGGCGACAGGGGAGAGAGTCACTGAAGCTTTCTTT.

The chain joins TRBV28 to TRBJ2-2; D may be TRBD1 (5 bases). Germline loops: CDR1 MDHEN, CDR2 SYDVKM. V shed 8 bases and J shed 4 bases, with 14 bases lying between them. There are 14 residues in the CDR3. CDR3 amino acids: CASYDRGLTGELFF. In DNA, the CDR3 is TGTGCCAGCTATGATAGGGGCCTCACCGGGGAGCTGTTTTTT.

The chain employs TRBV15 and TRBJ2-3, with 8 bases matching TRBD2. The V segment lost 4 bases and the J segment 4 bases; nucleotides outside the gene matches: 4. Germline V gene data show CDR1 as LNHNV and CDR2 as YYDKDF (reference sequence). The CDR3 has 14 residues. The CDR3 is CATSKGLAADTQYF. CDR3 in DNA: TGTGCCACCAGCAAAGGACTAGCAGCAGATACGCAGTATTTT.

In nucleotides, the CDR3 is TGTGCCAGCAGCGTAGAGCCATTTGGAGGGGGCGATGGCTACACCTTC. This encodes CASSVEPFGGGDGYTF. This chain joins TRBV9 and TRBJ1-2; 7 bases fit TRBD1. The CDR3 runs to 16 residues. V shed 0 bases and J 6 bases; nucleotides not matched to a gene: 11. Germline CDR1 reads SGDLS; CDR2 reads YYNGEE.

The count of this clone is one. The rearrangement links TRBV7-3 to TRBJ2-1; D may be TRBD1 (6 bases). CDR1 SGHTA and CDR2 FQGTGA come from the germline V gene. The CDR3 consists of 14 residues. Between the trimmed V and J ends, which lost 5 bases and 5 bases, there was a span of 13 bases. This CDR3 reads CASSASGQHNEQFF. The CDR3 DNA follows: TGTGCCAGCAGCGCGTCCGGACAGCACAATGAGCAGTTCTTC.

This clone has only one observation. The V gene is TRBV6-5, the J gene TRBJ1-5; TRBD1 might be the D (5 bases). The CDR3 runs to 13 residues. The germline V gene encodes CDR1 MNHEY and CDR2 SVGAGI. Trimming took 5 bases from V and 4 from J, leaving 9 bases between them. The CDR3 sequence: CASSGGRNQPQHF. The CDR3, as DNA: TGTGCCAGCAGTGGGGGACGGAATCAGCCCCAGCATTTT.

The chain is built from TRBV4-2 and TRBJ2-3, with TRBD2 as a possible D gene (6 bases). The CDR3 has 16 residues. In germline, CDR1 is LGHNA, CDR2 YNFKEQ. V was trimmed by 3 bases and J by 4 bases, leaving 17 bases between them. CDR3 amino acids: CASSHSAGTGADTQYF. For the CDR3, the DNA is TGTGCCAGCAGCCACTCGGCAGGGACGGGGGCAGATACGCAGTATTTT.

The sample holds one count of this clone. The V gene is TRBV5-4, the J gene TRBJ2-1; D possibly corresponds to TRBD2 (5 bases). Looked up from germline, CDR1 is SGHNT and CDR2 is YYREEE (reference sequence). Trimming stripped 0 bases from V and 4 bases from J, with 17 bases between. CDR3 length: 17 amino acids. DNA for the CDR3: TGTGCCAGCAGCTTGGGCGGGCAAGGTCTCCCGTACAATGAGCAGTTCTTC. This translates into CASSLGGQGLPYNEQFF. Filled out from reference TRBV5-4 and TRBJ2-1, the complete variable domain reads ETGVTQSPTHLIKTRGQQVTLRCSSQSGHNTVSWYQQALGQGPQFIFQYYREEENGRGNFPPRFSGLQFPNYSSELNVNALELDDSALYLCASSLGGQGLPYNEQFFGPGTRLTVL.

The chain carries TRBV30 and TRBJ1-1; unclear D gene. The V gene's germline CDR1 is GTSNPN and CDR2 SVGIG (reference sequence). This CDR3 has 13 residues. Trimming pared 4 bases from V and 3 bases from J, leaving 12 bases between. The CDR3, as DNA: TGTGCCTGGAACGCCGGTTGGGACACTGAAGCTTTCTTT. It specifies CAWNAGWDTEAFF.